The source of this T cell receptor beta chain is a study of blood T cells in healthy people across ages. The CDR3 is 16 amino acids. From germline, CDR1 is MNHEY and CDR2 SVGAGI. For the second PCR, which ran for about 6 to 11 cycles, a sample-barcoded 5' primer and a J-beta primer mix were used. TCRdb reanalysed the 5' RACE reads using MiXCR and keeps one entry per CDR3 protein. Of 2 million or so distinct CDR3 sequences in the sample, around 48% are singletons; the top ten hold roughly 2.1%. Material: blood. The clonotype comes from a middle-aged woman in good health. This chain joins TRBV6-5 and TRBJ2-4, with 8 bases aligning to TRBD1. TRBJ2-7 explains the end of the DNA better; the J call may be wrong. CDR3 coding DNA: TGTGCCAGCAGTCGGCAGGGGGCGTTATTATTAAACGAGCAGTACTTC. It translates to CASSRQGALLLNEQYF.